This TCR beta chain was recovered during a study of T cell repertoires in cytomegalovirus infection (dated by TCRdb to between 2019 and 2020). Regarding the research as a whole: Donor HLA type was relevant to the analysis, as public TCR beta signatures indicated carriage of CMV infection together with the matching HLA type.

Results the study describes overall, beyond this receptor: Cumulative frequency of public TCR beta family members discriminated carriers of CMV infection plus the relevant HLA type in this cohort and an independent 352-donor cohort. The ex vivo response was dominated by HLA-C-restricted CMV-specific TCR beta clonotypes, which also provided the single most frequent clonotype in two of eight donors.

This clonotype was seen ten or more times. Its cognate antigen has yet to be identified. Per-base qualities were not stored, and no clone one base away is much larger. TCRdb records Illumina HiSeq 1500 as the sequencer. In-frame beta chains were kept once TCRdb had trimmed the public reads at Q25 with fastp and called clones with MiXCR. Every CDR3 protein is listed once, alongside the most common genes and DNA of its rows. The table for this sample lists 70,000 to 75,000 distinct CDR3 sequences; 4% of them were counted only once. The leading ten clones occupy 20% to 25% of the sample. This clonotype was obtained from a human donor in good health (CMV status not recorded). Some clones in this sample may be carry-over from other donors' samples. Sequencing was done on a sample of PBMCs.

The CDR3 sequence is CASRAPNPDTQYF. The nucleotide sequence is given as TGTGCCAGCAGAGCCCCCAATCCAGATACGCAGTATTTT. The sequence is built from TRBV6-5 and TRBJ2-3; a confident D gene designation cannot be given. The germline V gene specifies MNHEY as CDR1 and SVGAGI as CDR2. The CDR3, from cysteine to phenylalanine, totals 13 residues. The entry retains the CDR3 DNA only, 39 bases that are in frame from base 1. Trimming takes 6 bases from V and 4 bases from J, and the germline ends sit 11 bases apart.